These 27 T cell receptor beta chains were sequenced from one sample in a study of shared clonotypes between healthy human individuals. Assay used: immunoSEQ multiplex PCR; TCRdb lists only in-frame clones, some missing. Altogether approximately 2,300,000 clones are present, under 95% being singletons, with the ten largest covering 0.37%. Sequencing input: naive CD4+ T cells from PBMCs. The subset: CD45RA+ positively selected. The receptors here all came from a man younger than 35 in good health. Some clones in this sample may be carry-over from other donors' samples.

The chain combines TRBV18 with TRBJ2-1; D possibly corresponds to TRBD2 (6 bases). Per the germline V gene, CDR1 is KGHSH and CDR2 is LQKENI. The CDR3 totals 13 residues. The germline V and J ends were trimmed by 8 bases and 7 bases, with 15 bases remaining between them. The CDR3 DNA follows: TGTGCCAGCCAATTCGGGGGTACTAATGAGCAGTTCTTC. It specifies CASQFGGTNEQFF. The whole variable domain, remainder taken from reference TRBV18 and TRBJ2-1, is NAGVMQNPRHLVRRRGQEARLRCSPMKGHSHVYWYRQLPEEGLKFMVYLQKENIIDESGMPKERFSAEFPKEGPSILRIQQVVRGDSAAYFCASQFGGTNEQFFGPGTRLTVL.

The chain carries TRBV4-3 and TRBJ2-7; a possible D gene is TRBD1 (5 bases). V was trimmed by 3 bases and J by 3 bases, leaving 21 bases between them. This CDR3 contains 17 residues. CDR1 LGHNA and CDR2 YSLEER come from the germline V gene. CDR3 nucleotides: TGCGCCAGCAGCCAGGTGCGAACAGGAAATACCTTCTACGAGCAGTACTTC. Amino acid sequence: CASSQVRTGNTFYEQYF.

This clone was observed a handful of times. This chain links TRBV28 with TRBJ2-7, with 9 nucleotides matching TRBD2. In germline, CDR1 is MDHEN, CDR2 SYDVKM. The junction had 14 bases not matched to a gene; V was cut back by 6 bases and J by 11 bases. The CDR3 consists of 14 residues. CDR3 sequence (DNA): TGTGCCAGCAGCGAGAGACTAGCGGTCAAAGGGGAGTACTTC. Its translation: CASSERLAVKGEYF.

The chain recombines TRBV30 with TRBJ1-5, with D perhaps matching TRBD1 (5 bases). V was trimmed by 3 bases and J by 2 bases, leaving 11 bases between them. Germline lookup yields CDR1 GTSNPN and CDR2 SVGIG (reference sequence). This CDR3 spans 14 amino acids. CDR3 loop: CAWSKWGGNQPQHF. The CDR3, as DNA: TGTGCCTGGAGCAAGTGGGGGGGCAATCAGCCCCAGCATTTT.

The gene calls are TRBV9 and TRBJ2-1; TRBD1 aligns across 9 bases. Trimming at V came to 1 base and at J to 0 bases, leaving 2 bases not matched to a gene. CDR3 length equals 16 residues. Germline assignment: CDR1 SGDLS and CDR2 YYNGEE. The CDR3 DNA reads TGTGCCAGCAGCGTAATGGGACAGGGCTCCTACAATGAGCAGTTCTTC. It translates to CASSVMGQGSYNEQFF.

J is TRBJ2-4 and V is TRBV29-1, with 8 bases that match TRBD1. With 6 bases clipped from V and 3 bases from J, the junction kept 10 bases outside the gene matches. The CDR3 length is 15 residues. The germline gives CDR1 SQVTM, CDR2 ANQGSEA. The CDR3 loop is CSVQQGVIDKNIQYF. CDR3 nucleotide sequence: TGCAGCGTCCAACAGGGGGTAATAGACAAAAACATTCAGTACTTC.

The CDR3 spells CASSLSEGVDGYTF. In nucleotides, the CDR3 is TGTGCCAGCTCACTCTCCGAGGGGGTGGATGGCTACACCTTC. The chain is built from TRBV18 and TRBJ1-2; D is possibly TRBD1 (6 bases). Germline assignment: CDR1 KGHSH and CDR2 LQKENI. The CDR3 loop spans 14 amino acids. Trimming left V 4 bases short and J 6 bases short, with 15 bases between.

This sequence joins TRBV11-3 and TRBJ2-1; D not resolved. The CDR3 is made up of 14 amino acids. Trimming removed 3 bases at V and 8 bases at J, with 14 bases between. Per germline, CDR1 SGHNT and CDR2 YENEEA. The CDR3 spells CASSFTFPPDEQFF. CDR3 nucleotides: TGTGCCAGCAGCTTTACATTCCCACCGGATGAGCAGTTCTTC.

In regard to this clone: At the DNA level, this CDR3 is encoded by other sequences in the same sample as well. The V and J genes are TRBV29-1 and TRBJ1-1; D remains unclear. The length of the CDR3 is 11 residues. Germline assignment: CDR1 SQVTM and CDR2 ANQGSEA. V lost 3 bases to trimming and J lost 5 bases, with 7 bases between them. The CDR3: CSVESGTEAFF. CDR3 bases: TGCAGCGTTGAGAGCGGGACTGAAGCTTTCTTT.

Turning to this clone: Within the sample, other DNA sequences also encode this same CDR3. J is TRBJ2-5 and V is TRBV7-3; maybe TRBD1 (5 bases). The CDR3 has 13 amino acids. Germline V gives CDR1 SGHTA, CDR2 FQGTGA. V was cut by 5 bases and J by 5 bases, with 12 bases left in between. The CDR3, as DNA: TGTGCCAGCAGCCCCAGGGTGGGGGAGACCCAGTACTTC. Its translation is CASSPRVGETQYF.

The rearrangement joins TRBV5-5 to TRBJ2-1; no firm D call. The length of the CDR3 is 13 residues. Deletions cut 1 base from V and 10 bases from J, with 12 bases between. The germline V gene has CDR1 SGHKS and CDR2 YYEKEE (reference sequence). Here the CDR3 reads CASSLRQRLEQFF. The CDR3 DNA reads TGTGCCAGCAGCTTGCGCCAGAGGCTGGAGCAGTTCTTC.

The rearrangement links TRBV5-1 to TRBJ2-3; the match to TRBD1 covers 10 bases. Trimming at V came to 2 bases and at J to 4 bases, leaving 10 bases not matched to a gene. Germline-derived CDR1 and CDR2 are SGHRS and YFSETQ. The CDR3 is 17 residues long. The CDR3 protein is CASSFTTGTGVADTQYF. In DNA, the CDR3 is TGCGCCAGCAGCTTTACGACCGGGACAGGGGTGGCAGATACGCAGTATTTT.

The chain couples TRBV28 to TRBJ2-3, with unresolved D. Trimming left V 3 bases short and J 6 bases short, with 7 bases between. This CDR3 spans 12 amino acids. The germline V gene has CDR1 MDHEN and CDR2 SYDVKM. In nucleotides, the CDR3 is TGTGCCAGCAGTTTTTTGTCGGATACGCAGTATTTT. Residues: CASSFLSDTQYF.

The V and J genes are TRBV16 and TRBJ2-7, with D unclear. CDR1 and CDR2 from the germline V gene are KGHSY and FQNENV. Trimming removed 0 bases at V and 1 base at J, with 7 bases between. This CDR3 is built from 14 residues. The CDR3 here is CASSQSLRSYEQYF. The CDR3 DNA reads TGTGCCAGCAGCCAATCCCTGCGTTCCTACGAGCAGTACTTC.

This chain joins TRBV22-1 and TRBJ2-3; TRBD2 is the table's D call, not checked against the DNA. TRBV22-1 is shown as a pseudogene. CDR3 length equals 16 residues. Written as DNA, the CDR3 is TGTCCTGGGAGCGCCTCGGGACTACCTGTTGGAGATACGCAGTATTTT. Protein product: CPGSASGLPVGDTQYF.

The rearrangement joins TRBV5-1 to TRBJ1-2; tentative D call: TRBD1 (6 bases). Germline values: CDR1 SGHRS, CDR2 YFSETQ. This CDR3 contains 15 residues. V lost 2 bases and J 4 bases, leaving 15 bases between the germline ends. For the CDR3, the DNA is TGCGCCAGCAGCTTAGCCCCGGGGGCCGGCTATGGCTACACCTTC. Translation gives CASSLAPGAGYGYTF.

V is TRBV15 and J is TRBJ1-5, with D tentatively TRBD1 (5 bases). Trimming cost V 5 bases and J 2 bases, with 10 bases left between them. This CDR3 has 14 residues. CDR1 is LNHNV, CDR2 YYDKDF, per germline (reference sequence). CDR3: CATSHGGGNQPQHF. As DNA, the CDR3 is TGTGCCACCAGCCACGGGGGAGGCAATCAGCCCCAGCATTTT.

The chain recombines TRBV7-2 with TRBJ2-2; possibly TRBD1 or TRBD2 for D (6 bases each). V lost 4 bases to trimming and J lost 5 bases, with 17 bases between them. The germline V gene encodes CDR1 SGHTA and CDR2 FQGNSA. CDR3 size: 16 residues. The CDR3 bases are TGTGCCAGCAGCTCCTTGGGGGGCTGGAATACCGGGGAGCTGTTTTTT. Protein product: CASSSLGGWNTGELFF.

This sequence joins TRBV7-2 and TRBJ2-7; 7 positions match TRBD2. With V trimmed by 3 bases and J by 0 bases, 2 bases remained unmatched. Germline loops: CDR1 SGHTA, CDR2 FQGNSA. This CDR3 region has 14 residues. CDR3 nucleotide sequence: TGTGCCAGCAGCTTCACTAGCGCCTCCTACGAGCAGTACTTC. This gives the protein CASSFTSASYEQYF.

This clone was seen a handful of times. Other DNA sequences of this sample code for an identical CDR3. The chain employs TRBV7-3 and TRBJ2-7, with a tentative D call TRBD2 (5 bases). Germline CDR1 is SGHTA and CDR2 is FQGTGA. V lost 0 bases and J 0 bases, leaving 6 bases between the germline ends. This CDR3 has 14 amino acids. The CDR3 here is CASSLTRDSYEQYF. The CDR3 nucleotides read TGTGCCAGCAGCTTAACCCGGGACTCCTACGAGCAGTACTTC.

The table lists this clone with a count of one. The J gene is TRBJ2-1, the V gene TRBV6-5, with D tentatively TRBD1 or TRBD2 (6 bases each). Trimming removed 10 bases at V and 2 bases at J, with 18 bases between. The CDR3 totals 15 residues. Germline CDR1 MNHEY, CDR2 SVGAGI. CDR3 nucleotide sequence: TGTGCCACAACAGGGACTCTCCTACCCTACAATGAGCAGTTCTTC. Protein product: CATTGTLLPYNEQFF.

The genes are TRBV25-1 and TRBJ1-3; D not certain. This CDR3 contains 15 residues. Germline V gene sequence: CDR1 MGHDK, CDR2 SYGVNS. V was shortened by 8 bases and J by 4 bases, with 18 bases between the two germline ends. CDR3 amino acids: CASSSAGQLGNTIYF. The CDR3 bases are TGTGCCAGCTCCTCGGCGGGTCAGCTGGGAAACACCATATATTTT.

For this clone: Other DNA sequences within the sample encode an identical CDR3. This rearrangement joins TRBV7-2 to TRBJ1-3; the D is unclear. The CDR3 has 14 residues. CDR1 is SGHTA, CDR2 FQGNSA, per germline. V was cut by 3 bases and J by 0 bases, with 6 bases left in between. The CDR3 spells CASSLSYSGNTIYF. In DNA, the CDR3 is TGTGCCAGCAGCTTGAGTTACTCTGGAAACACCATATATTTT.

The V and J genes are TRBV7-8 and TRBJ1-3; D remains unclear. The germline V gene has CDR1 SGHVS and CDR2 FQNEAQ. Deletions cut 6 bases from V and 0 bases from J, with 6 bases between. The CDR3 spans 13 residues. The CDR3 sequence: CASRVRSGNTIYF. CDR3 in DNA: TGTGCCAGCAGGGTTCGCTCTGGAAACACCATATATTTT.

This chain links TRBV9 with TRBJ2-1; 9 bases match TRBD1. Trimming took 4 bases from V and 10 from J; bases not matched to a gene: 9. Germline V gene sequence: CDR1 SGDLS, CDR2 YYNGEE. The CDR3 sequence is 14 residues long. CDR3: CASSTGQGTMEQFF. In DNA form, the CDR3 reads TGTGCCAGCAGCACCGGACAGGGGACAATGGAGCAGTTCTTC.

The chain has TRBV6-6 and TRBJ2-2, with a weak D call TRBD1 (7 bases). V dropped 7 bases and J dropped 1 base, with 10 bases sitting between them. The CDR3 runs 14 residues. Germline CDR1 MNHNY, CDR2 SVGAGI (reference sequence). As DNA, the CDR3 is TGTGCCAGCACCCAGGGGGGGAACACCGGGGAGCTGTTTTTT. Encoded protein: CASTQGGNTGELFF.

There are a few counts of this clone. The rearrangement joins TRBV19 to TRBJ1-2; no definite D call. Germline CDR1 and CDR2: LNHDA and SQIVND (reference sequence). The CDR3 contains 12 residues. V lost 5 bases to trimming and J lost 6 bases, with 10 bases between them. Written as DNA, the CDR3 is TGTGCCAGTAGTCTGGGCTGGAATGGCTACACCTTC. Translated: CASSLGWNGYTF.